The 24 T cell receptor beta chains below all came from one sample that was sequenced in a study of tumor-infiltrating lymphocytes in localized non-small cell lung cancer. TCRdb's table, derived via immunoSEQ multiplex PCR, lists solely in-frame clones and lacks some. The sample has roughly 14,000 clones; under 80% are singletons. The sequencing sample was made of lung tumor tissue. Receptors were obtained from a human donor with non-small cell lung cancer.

Here the CDR3 DNA reads TGCGCCAGCAGCTTCCAGAGACCGGGACTAGCAAAGGATGAGCAGTTCTTC. This encodes CASSFQRPGLAKDEQFF. This rearrangement joins TRBV5-1 to TRBJ2-1; 9 bases are shared with TRBD2. This CDR3 comprises 17 residues. Germline V gene data show CDR1 as SGHRS and CDR2 as YFSETQ. Trimming removed 2 bases from V and 8 bases from J; junction bases left unmatched: 14.

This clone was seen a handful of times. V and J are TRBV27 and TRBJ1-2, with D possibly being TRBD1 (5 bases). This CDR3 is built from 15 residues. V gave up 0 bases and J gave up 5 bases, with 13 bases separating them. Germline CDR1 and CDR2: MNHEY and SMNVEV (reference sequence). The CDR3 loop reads CASSLSFAAGYGYTF. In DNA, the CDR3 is TGTGCCAGCAGTTTATCGTTTGCCGCAGGGTATGGCTACACCTTC.

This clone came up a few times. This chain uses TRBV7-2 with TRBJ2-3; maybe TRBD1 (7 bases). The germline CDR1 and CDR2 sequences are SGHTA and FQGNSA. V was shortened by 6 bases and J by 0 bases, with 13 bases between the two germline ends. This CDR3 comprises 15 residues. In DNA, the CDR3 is TGTGCCAGCAGAGCGACAGGGACTAGCACAGATACGCAGTATTTT. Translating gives CASRATGTSTDTQYF.

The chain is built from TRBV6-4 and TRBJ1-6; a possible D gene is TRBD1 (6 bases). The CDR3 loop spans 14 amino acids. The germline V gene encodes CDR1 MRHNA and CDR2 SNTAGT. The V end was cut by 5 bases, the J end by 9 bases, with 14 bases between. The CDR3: CASSSDSQGSPLHF. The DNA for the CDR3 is TGTGCCAGCAGTTCGGACAGTCAAGGTTCACCCCTCCACTTT.

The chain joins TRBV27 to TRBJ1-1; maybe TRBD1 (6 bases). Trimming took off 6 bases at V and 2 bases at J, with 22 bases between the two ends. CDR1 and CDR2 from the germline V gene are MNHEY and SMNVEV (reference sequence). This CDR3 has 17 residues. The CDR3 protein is CASRLTAAGAGNTEAFF. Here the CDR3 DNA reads TGTGCCAGCAGGCTAACCGCAGCAGGGGCGGGAAACACTGAAGCTTTCTTT.

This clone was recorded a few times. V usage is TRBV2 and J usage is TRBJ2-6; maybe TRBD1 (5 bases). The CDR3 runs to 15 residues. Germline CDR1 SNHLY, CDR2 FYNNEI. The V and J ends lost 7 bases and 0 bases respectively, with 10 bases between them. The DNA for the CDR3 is TGTGCCAGCACCCGACAGACCTCTGGGGCCAACGTCCTGACTTTC. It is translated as CASTRQTSGANVLTF. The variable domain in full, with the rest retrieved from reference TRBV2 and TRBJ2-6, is EPEVTQTPSHQVTQMGQEVILRCVPISNHLYFYWYRQILGQKVEFLVSFYNNEISEKSEIFDDQFSVERPDGSNFTLKIRSTKLEDSAMYFCASTRQTSGANVLTFGAGSRLTVL.

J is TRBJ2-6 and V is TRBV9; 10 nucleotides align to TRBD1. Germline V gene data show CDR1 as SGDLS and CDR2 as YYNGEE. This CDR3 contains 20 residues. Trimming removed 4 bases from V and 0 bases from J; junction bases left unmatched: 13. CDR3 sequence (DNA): TGTGCCAGCAGCTTGTACCGACAGGGGGCGTATAGCTCTGGGGCCAACGTCCTGACTTTC. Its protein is CASSLYRQGAYSSGANVLTF.

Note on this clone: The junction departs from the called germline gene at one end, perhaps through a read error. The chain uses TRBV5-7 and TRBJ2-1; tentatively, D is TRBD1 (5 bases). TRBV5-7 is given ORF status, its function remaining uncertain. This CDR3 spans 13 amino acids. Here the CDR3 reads CASSLRTYNEQFF. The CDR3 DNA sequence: TGCGCCAGCAGCTTGCGGACATACAATGAGCAGTTCTTC.

In DNA, the CDR3 is TGTGCCAGCAGAAAGAGGACAGGGCGCCAAGAGACCCAGTACTTC. Translating it yields CASRKRTGRQETQYF. V gene TRBV7-2 combines with J gene TRBJ2-5, with 8 bases that match TRBD1. The CDR3 totals 15 residues. The ends lost 6 bases at V and 1 base at J; junction bases unmatched: 7. Per germline, CDR1 SGHTA and CDR2 FQGNSA.

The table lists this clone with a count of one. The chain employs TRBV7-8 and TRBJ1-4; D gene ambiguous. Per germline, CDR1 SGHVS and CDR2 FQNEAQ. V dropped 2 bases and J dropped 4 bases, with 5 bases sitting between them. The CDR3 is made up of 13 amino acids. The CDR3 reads CASSLQHNEKLFF. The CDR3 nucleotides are TGTGCCAGCAGCTTACAACATAATGAAAAACTGTTTTTT.

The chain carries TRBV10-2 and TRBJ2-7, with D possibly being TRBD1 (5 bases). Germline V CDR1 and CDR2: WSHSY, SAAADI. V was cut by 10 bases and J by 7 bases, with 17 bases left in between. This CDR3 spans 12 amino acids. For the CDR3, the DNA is TGCGCCACCTTGACAGCCTTTTGGGAGCAGTACTTC. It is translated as CATLTAFWEQYF.

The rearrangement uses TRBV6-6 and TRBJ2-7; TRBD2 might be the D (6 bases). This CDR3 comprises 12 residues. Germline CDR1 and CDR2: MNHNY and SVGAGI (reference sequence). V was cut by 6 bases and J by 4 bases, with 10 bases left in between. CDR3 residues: CASSPGEYEQYF. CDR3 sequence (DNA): TGTGCCAGCAGCCCGGGGGAGTACGAGCAGTACTTC.

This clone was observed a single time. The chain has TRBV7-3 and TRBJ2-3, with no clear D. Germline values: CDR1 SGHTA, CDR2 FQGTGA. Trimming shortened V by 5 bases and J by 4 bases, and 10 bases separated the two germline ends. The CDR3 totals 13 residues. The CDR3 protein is CASSPNSPDTQYF. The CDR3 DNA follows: TGTGCCAGCAGCCCAAACTCCCCAGATACGCAGTATTTT.

This CDR3 is CASSPHALGAGGPWELFF. CDR3 DNA: TGTGCCAGCTCACCCCACGCGCTCGGAGCGGGAGGGCCCTGGGAGCTGTTTTTT. The rearrangement joins TRBV18 to TRBJ2-2; 10 bases agree with TRBD2. The J segment lost 9 bases and the V segment lost 3 bases, leaving 16 bases of the junction unmatched. CDR1 and CDR2 (germline): KGHSH, LQKENI. CDR3 length: 18 amino acids.

The CDR3 DNA follows: TGTGCCAGTAGCCCTGGGACTAGCGGGAGTTACGAGCAGTACTTC. Translated, it gives CASSPGTSGSYEQYF. This chain links TRBV19 with TRBJ2-7, with 14 nucleotides matching TRBD2. Germline V lookup: CDR1 LNHDA, CDR2 SQIVND (reference sequence). J lost 4 bases, V lost 6 bases, and 5 bases had no gene match. This CDR3 is built from 15 residues. Full variable domain (outside the CDR3, taken from reference TRBV19 and TRBJ2-7): DGGITQSPKYLFRKEGQNVTLSCEQNLNHDAMYWYRQDPGQGLRLIYYSQIVNDFQKGDIAEGYSVSREKKESFPLTVTSAQKNPTAFYLCASSPGTSGSYEQYFGPGTRLTVT.

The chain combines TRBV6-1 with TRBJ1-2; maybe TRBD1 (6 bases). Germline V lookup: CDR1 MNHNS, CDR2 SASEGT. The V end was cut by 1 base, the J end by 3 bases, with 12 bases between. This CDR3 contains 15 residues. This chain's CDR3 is CASSEGQGTHYGYTF. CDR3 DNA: TGTGCCAGCAGTGAAGGGCAGGGGACCCACTATGGCTACACCTTC.

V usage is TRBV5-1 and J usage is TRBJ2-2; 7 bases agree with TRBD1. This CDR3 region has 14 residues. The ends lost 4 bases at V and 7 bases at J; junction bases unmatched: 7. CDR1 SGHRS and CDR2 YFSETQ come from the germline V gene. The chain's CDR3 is CASSPGQEYGELFF. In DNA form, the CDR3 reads TGCGCCAGCAGCCCCGGACAGGAATACGGGGAGCTGTTTTTT.

The CDR3 DNA sequence: TGTGCCAGCAGCTCAGGGTCAGGGGACACTGAAGCTTTCTTT. Its protein is CASSSGSGDTEAFF. The J gene is TRBJ1-1, the V gene TRBV11-1, with a tentative D call TRBD1 (6 bases). Germline values: CDR1 SGHAT, CDR2 FQDESV (reference sequence). V gave up 4 bases and J gave up 3 bases, with 12 bases separating them. The CDR3 is made up of 14 amino acids.

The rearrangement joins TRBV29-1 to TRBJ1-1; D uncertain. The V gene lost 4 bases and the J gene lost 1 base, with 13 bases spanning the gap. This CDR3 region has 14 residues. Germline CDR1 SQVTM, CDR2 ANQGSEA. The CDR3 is CSVVRGSRNTEAFF. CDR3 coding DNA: TGCAGCGTTGTTCGAGGTTCTCGGAACACTGAAGCTTTCTTT.

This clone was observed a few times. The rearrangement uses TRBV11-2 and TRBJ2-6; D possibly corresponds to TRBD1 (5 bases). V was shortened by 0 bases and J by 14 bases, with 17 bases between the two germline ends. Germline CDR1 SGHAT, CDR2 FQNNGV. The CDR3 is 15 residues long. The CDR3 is CASSLDGALNKILTF. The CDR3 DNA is TGTGCCAGCAGCTTAGATGGGGCCCTTAATAAAATCCTGACTTTC. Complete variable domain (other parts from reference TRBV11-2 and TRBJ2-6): EAGVAQSPRYKIIEKRQSVAFWCNPISGHATLYWYQQILGQGPKLLIQFQNNGVVDDSQLPKDRFSAERLKGVDSTLKIQPAKLEDSAVYLCASSLDGALNKILTFGAGSRLTVL.

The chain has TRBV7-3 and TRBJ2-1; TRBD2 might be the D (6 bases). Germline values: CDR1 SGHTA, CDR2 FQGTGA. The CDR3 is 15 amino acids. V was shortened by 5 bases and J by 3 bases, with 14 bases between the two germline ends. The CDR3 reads CASSPAGLDYNEQFF. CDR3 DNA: TGTGCCAGCAGCCCGGCGGGACTGGACTACAATGAGCAGTTCTTC.

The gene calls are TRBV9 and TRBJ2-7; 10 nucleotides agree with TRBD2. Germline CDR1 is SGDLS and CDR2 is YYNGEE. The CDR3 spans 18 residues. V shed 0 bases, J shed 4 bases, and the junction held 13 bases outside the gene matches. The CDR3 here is CASSVAGQAEREGYEQYF. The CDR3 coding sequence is TGTGCCAGCAGCGTAGCAGGACAGGCGGAGCGGGAGGGGTACGAGCAGTACTTC. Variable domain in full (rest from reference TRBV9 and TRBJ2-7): DSGVTQTPKHLITATGQRVTLRCSPRSGDLSVYWYQQSLDQGLQFLIQYYNGEERAKGNILERFSAQQFPDLHSELNLSSLELGDSALYFCASSVAGQAEREGYEQYFGPGTRLTVT.

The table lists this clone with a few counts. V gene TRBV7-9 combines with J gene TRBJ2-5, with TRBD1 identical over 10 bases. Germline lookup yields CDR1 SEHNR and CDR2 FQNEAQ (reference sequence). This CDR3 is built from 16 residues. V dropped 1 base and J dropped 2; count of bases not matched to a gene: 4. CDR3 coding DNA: TGTGCCAGCAGCTTAGGGGGACAGGGGCCACAAGAGACCCAGTACTTC. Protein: CASSLGGQGPQETQYF.

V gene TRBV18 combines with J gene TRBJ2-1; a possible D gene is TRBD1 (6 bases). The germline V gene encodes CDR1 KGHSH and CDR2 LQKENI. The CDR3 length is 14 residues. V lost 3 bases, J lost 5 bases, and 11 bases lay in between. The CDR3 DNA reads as TGTGCCAGCTCACCGGGGGCTCGTCACAATGAGCAGTTCTTC. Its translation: CASSPGARHNEQFF.